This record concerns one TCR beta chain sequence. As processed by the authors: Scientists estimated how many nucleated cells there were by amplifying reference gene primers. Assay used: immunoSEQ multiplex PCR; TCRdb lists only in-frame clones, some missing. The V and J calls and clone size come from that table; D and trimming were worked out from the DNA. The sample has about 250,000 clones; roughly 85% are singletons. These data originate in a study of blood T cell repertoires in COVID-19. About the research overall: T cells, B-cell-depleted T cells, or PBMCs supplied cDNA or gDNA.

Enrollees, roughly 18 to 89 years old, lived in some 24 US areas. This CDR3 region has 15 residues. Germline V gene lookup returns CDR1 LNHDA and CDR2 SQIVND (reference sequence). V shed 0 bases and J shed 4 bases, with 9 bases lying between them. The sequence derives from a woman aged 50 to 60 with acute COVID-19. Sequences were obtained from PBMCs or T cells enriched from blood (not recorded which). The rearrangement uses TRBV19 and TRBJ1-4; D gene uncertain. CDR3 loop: CASSIDIGGNEKLFF. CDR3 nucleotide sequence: TGTGCCAGTAGTATAGATATCGGCGGTAATGAAAAACTGTTTTTT. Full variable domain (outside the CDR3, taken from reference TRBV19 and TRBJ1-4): DGGITQSPKYLFRKEGQNVTLSCEQNLNHDAMYWYRQDPGQGLRLIYYSQIVNDFQKGDIAEGYSVSREKKESFPLTVTSAQKNPTAFYLCASSIDIGGNEKLFFGSGTQLSVL.